This T cell receptor beta chain was sequenced in a study of blood T cells in healthy people across ages. This CDR3 spans 14 amino acids. The J segment lost 5 bases and the V segment lost 3 bases, leaving 6 bases of the junction unmatched. Germline-derived CDR1 and CDR2 are SGHTA and FQGTGA. Per sample, extraction of total RNA gave at least 6 micrograms in every case. A second PCR of 7 to 11 cycles used a sample-barcoded 5' primer and a J-beta primer mix. TCRdb recomputed calls from the 5' RACE reads with MiXCR, one row per CDR3 protein. Of about 700,000 distinct CDR3 sequences listed, approximately 29% are singletons.

The J gene is TRBJ2-7, the V gene TRBV7-3, with TRBD2 identical over 8 bases. This receptor was obtained from a woman of 80 years or more in good health. The specimen was blood. CDR3 DNA: TGTGCCAGCAGCTTGACCGGGACTAGGGACGAGCAGTACTTC. Protein: CASSLTGTRDEQYF. Full variable domain (missing parts from reference TRBV7-3 and TRBJ2-7): GAGVSQTPSNKVTEKGKYVELRCDPISGHTALYWYRQSLGQGPEFLIYFQGTGAADDSGLPNDRFFAVRPEGSVSTLKIQRTERGDSAVYLCASSLTGTRDEQYFGPGTRLTVT.